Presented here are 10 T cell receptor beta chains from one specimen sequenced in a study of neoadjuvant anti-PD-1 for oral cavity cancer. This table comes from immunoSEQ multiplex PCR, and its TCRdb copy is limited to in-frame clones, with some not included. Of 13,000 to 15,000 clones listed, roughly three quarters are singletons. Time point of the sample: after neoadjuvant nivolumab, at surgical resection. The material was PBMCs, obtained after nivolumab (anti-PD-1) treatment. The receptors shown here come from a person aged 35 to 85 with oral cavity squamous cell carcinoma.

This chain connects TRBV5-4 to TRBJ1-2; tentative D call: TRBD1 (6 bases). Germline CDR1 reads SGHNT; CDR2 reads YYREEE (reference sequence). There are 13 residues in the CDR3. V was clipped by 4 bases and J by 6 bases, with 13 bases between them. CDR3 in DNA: TGTGCCAGCAGCGCCGGGACACACGATGGCTACACCTTC. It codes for CASSAGTHDGYTF.

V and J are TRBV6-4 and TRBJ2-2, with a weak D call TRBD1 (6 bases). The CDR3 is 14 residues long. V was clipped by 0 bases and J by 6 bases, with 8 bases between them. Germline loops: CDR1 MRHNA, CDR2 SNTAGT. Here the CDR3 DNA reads TGTGCCAGCAGTGACTCGGGGGCGGCCGGGGAGCTGTTTTTT. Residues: CASSDSGAAGELFF.

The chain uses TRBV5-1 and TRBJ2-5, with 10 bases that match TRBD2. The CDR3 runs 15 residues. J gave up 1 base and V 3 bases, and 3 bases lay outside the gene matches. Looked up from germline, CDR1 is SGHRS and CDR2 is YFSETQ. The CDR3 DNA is TGCGCCAGCAGCTGGACTAGCGGAGCCCAAGAGACCCAGTACTTC. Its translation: CASSWTSGAQETQYF.

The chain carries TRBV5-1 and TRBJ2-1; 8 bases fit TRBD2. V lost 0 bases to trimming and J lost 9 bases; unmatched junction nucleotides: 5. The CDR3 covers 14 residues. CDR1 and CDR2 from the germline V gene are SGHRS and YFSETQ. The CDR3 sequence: CASSLDGGAGEQFF. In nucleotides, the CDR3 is TGCGCCAGCAGCTTGGACGGGGGGGCTGGTGAGCAGTTCTTC.

Written as DNA, the CDR3 is TGTGCCAGCAGCACTACGGGACAGGGGGGCGATGAGCAGTTCTTC. It is translated as CASSTTGQGGDEQFF. This chain links TRBV7-3 with TRBJ2-1; 11 bases line up with TRBD1. CDR3 length: 15 amino acids. Trimming cost V 5 bases and J 8 bases; bases outside gene matches: 8. Germline V lookup: CDR1 SGHTA, CDR2 FQGTGA.

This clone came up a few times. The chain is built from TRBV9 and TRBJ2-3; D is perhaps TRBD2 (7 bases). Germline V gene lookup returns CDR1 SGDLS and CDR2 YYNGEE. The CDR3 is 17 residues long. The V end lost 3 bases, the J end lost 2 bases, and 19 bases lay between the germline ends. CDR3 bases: TGTGCCAGCAGCGCCGGGGGGCTACTCATGAACACAGATACGCAGTATTTT. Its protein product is CASSAGGLLMNTDTQYF.

The DNA for the CDR3 is TGTGCCAGCAGTGGGACTAGCGGATTCTCGGGGCAGTACTTC. This encodes CASSGTSGFSGQYF. The genes are TRBV2 and TRBJ2-7; 10 bases are a match to TRBD2. Trimming at V came to 4 bases and at J to 9 bases, leaving 9 bases not matched to a gene. Germline V gene sequence: CDR1 SNHLY, CDR2 FYNNEI. The CDR3 totals 14 residues.

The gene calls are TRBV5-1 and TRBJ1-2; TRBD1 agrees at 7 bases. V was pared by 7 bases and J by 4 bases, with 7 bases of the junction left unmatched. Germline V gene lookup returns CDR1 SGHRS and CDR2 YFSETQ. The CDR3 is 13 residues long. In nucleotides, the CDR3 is TGCGCCAGCGGGGACAGACCCGGCTATGGCTACACCTTC. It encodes CASGDRPGYGYTF.

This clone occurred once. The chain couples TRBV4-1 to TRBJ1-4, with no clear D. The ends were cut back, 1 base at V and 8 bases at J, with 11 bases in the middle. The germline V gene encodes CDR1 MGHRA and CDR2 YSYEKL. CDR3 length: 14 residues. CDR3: CASSQVPVGEKLFF. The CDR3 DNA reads TGCGCCAGCAGCCAAGTTCCAGTGGGCGAAAAACTGTTTTTT.

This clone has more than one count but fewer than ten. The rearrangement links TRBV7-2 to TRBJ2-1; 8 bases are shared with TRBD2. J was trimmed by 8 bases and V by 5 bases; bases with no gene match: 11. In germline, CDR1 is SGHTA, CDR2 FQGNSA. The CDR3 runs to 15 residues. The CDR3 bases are TGTGCCAGCAGCCGTCGTACCGGGACTAGGGATGAGCAGTTCTTC. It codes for CASSRRTGTRDEQFF.